These 21 T cell receptor beta chains were sequenced from one sample in a study of vaccination effects on CD4 cells after COVID-19. Their specific antigens are unknown. Data came from immunoSEQ multiplex PCR; TCRdb stores just in-frame clones and leaves some out. Among tens of thousands of clones listed, under 85% were seen once. Antigen-specific CD4+ T cell clonotypes were called by their expansion after viral peptide-pool culture in ViraFEST. Scientists isolated CD4+ T cells after a roughly ten-day culture period ended. All vaccine recipients tested negative for nucleocapsid antibodies and had never contracted SARS-CoV-2 infection. Specimen: CD4+ T cells from PBMCs cultured with HCoV-NL63 spike peptides, collected before COVID-19 vaccination. The receptors stem from a human donor who received a COVID-19 vaccine.

This rearrangement joins TRBV7-3 to TRBJ2-1, with a tentative D call TRBD1 (6 bases). CDR1 and CDR2 from the germline V gene are SGHTA and FQGTGA. V was clipped by 5 bases and J by 7 bases, with 15 bases between them. This CDR3 has 14 amino acids. Written as DNA, the CDR3 is TGTGCCAGCAGCCCCCACAGGGAGTGGAATGAGCAGTTCTTC. It encodes CASSPHREWNEQFF.

The gene calls are TRBV27 and TRBJ2-6, with D possibly TRBD2 on 6 matching bases. The CDR3 contains 16 residues. CDR1 and CDR2 (germline): MNHEY, SMNVEV (reference sequence). V lost 7 bases to trimming and J lost 2 bases, with 15 bases between them. The CDR3 loop reads CASKALGGTGANVLTF. CDR3 sequence (DNA): TGTGCCAGCAAGGCCCTGGGGGGAACTGGGGCCAACGTCCTGACTTTC.

This chain joins TRBV19 and TRBJ2-3; TRBD1 matches 9 bases. Germline loops: CDR1 LNHDA, CDR2 SQIVND (reference sequence). The junction had 8 bases not matched to a gene; V was cut back by 5 bases and J by 5 bases. The CDR3 sequence is 15 residues long. Here the CDR3 DNA reads TGTGCCAGTAGTCTCAGGACAGGGGTGGGAGATACGCAGTATTTT. Its translation is CASSLRTGVGDTQYF.

The V and J genes are TRBV5-1 and TRBJ2-2; unclear D gene. CDR1 is SGHRS, CDR2 YFSETQ, per germline. This CDR3 region has 13 residues. V lost 4 bases and J lost 4, with 8 bases in between. CDR3 nucleotides: TGCGCCAGCAGCCCCATGACCACCGGGGAGCTGTTTTTT. Amino acid sequence: CASSPMTTGELFF.

This chain uses TRBV6-5 with TRBJ2-7; D perhaps matches TRBD1 (6 bases). The CDR3 length is 12 residues. Deletions cut 4 bases from V and 4 bases from J, with 8 bases between. Germline CDR1 MNHEY, CDR2 SVGAGI. The CDR3 DNA reads as TGTGCCAGCAGTTTTACAGGGTACGAGCAGTACGTC. Translating it yields CASSFTGYEQYV.

The chain joins TRBV7-3 to TRBJ2-4, with a tentative D call TRBD1 (6 bases). This CDR3 spans 14 amino acids. V was cut by 5 bases and J by 6 bases, with 14 bases left in between. Germline-derived CDR1 and CDR2 are SGHTA and FQGTGA. CDR3 sequence: CASSPGQPPNIQYF. CDR3 bases: TGTGCCAGCAGCCCAGGACAGCCTCCAAACATTCAGTACTTC.

J is TRBJ2-1 and V is TRBV9; possible D gene TRBD1, 6 bases. Trimming took 4 bases from V and 8 from J, leaving 16 bases between them. Germline loops: CDR1 SGDLS, CDR2 YYNGEE. This CDR3 region has 14 residues. CDR3 residues: CASSPYEGVHEQFF. CDR3 nucleotides: TGTGCCAGCAGCCCCTATGAGGGGGTACATGAGCAGTTCTTC.

A single count supports this clone. This chain uses TRBV7-6 with TRBJ2-2, with D unclear. CDR3 length: 13 amino acids. Per germline, CDR1 SGHVS and CDR2 FNYEAQ. With 3 bases removed from V and 7 bases from J, the gap between germline ends came to 9 bases. The DNA of the CDR3 is TGTGCCAGCAGCTTCGACCTAGGCGGGGAGCTGTTTTTT. Translated, it gives CASSFDLGGELFF.

This chain uses TRBV9 with TRBJ2-2; D gene uncertain. The CDR3 contains 16 residues. Germline CDR1 SGDLS, CDR2 YYNGEE. The ends were cut back, 0 bases at V and 0 bases at J, with 9 bases in the middle. The CDR3: CASSVGGSPNTGELFF. In DNA form, the CDR3 reads TGTGCCAGCAGCGTAGGTGGGTCCCCGAACACCGGGGAGCTGTTTTTT.

The CDR3 loop reads CASSPRGSGVYNEQFF. The CDR3 coding sequence is TGTGCCAGCAGCCCTCGAGGGAGCGGGGTCTACAATGAGCAGTTCTTC. The chain combines TRBV3-1 (or the pseudogene TRBV3-2) with TRBJ2-1, with 7 positions matching TRBD2. This CDR3 has 16 residues. The germline gives CDR1 LGHDT, CDR2 YNNKEL (reference sequence). Trimming removed 4 bases from V and 3 bases from J; junction bases left unmatched: 9.

A few counts support this clone. The CDR3, as DNA: TGTGCCAGCAGCTTCGGGGACTATAATTCACCCCTCCACTTT. This sequence encodes CASSFGDYNSPLHF. V gene TRBV28 combines with J gene TRBJ1-6, with D unresolved. CDR1 and CDR2 from the germline V gene are MDHEN and SYDVKM. The CDR3 is made up of 14 amino acids. V was shortened by 6 bases and J by 3 bases, with 9 bases between the two germline ends.

This clone was counted only a few times. V gene TRBV19 combines with J gene TRBJ2-2; no clear D gene. With 5 bases removed from V and 1 base from J, the gap between germline ends came to 2 bases. Germline loops: CDR1 LNHDA, CDR2 SQIVND (reference sequence). This CDR3 spans 12 amino acids. CDR3 region: CASSLNTGELFF. In DNA, the CDR3 is TGTGCCAGTAGTCTGAACACCGGGGAGCTGTTTTTT.

This chain links TRBV9 with TRBJ2-3; 7 bases agree with TRBD2. The CDR3 runs 16 residues. Germline V gene lookup returns CDR1 SGDLS and CDR2 YYNGEE. V gave up 3 bases and J gave up 0 bases; unmatched junction bases: 7. CDR3 residues: CASSDRTSASTDTQYF. CDR3 bases: TGTGCCAGCAGCGATCGGACTAGTGCTAGCACAGATACGCAGTATTTT.

This clone was counted once. The chain has TRBV4-1 and TRBJ2-2, with D possibly being TRBD2 (5 bases). The CDR3 is 18 amino acids. Germline-derived CDR1 and CDR2 are MGHRA and YSYEKL. V was shortened by 0 bases and J by 5 bases, with 19 bases between the two germline ends. In nucleotides, the CDR3 is TGCGCCAGCAGCCAAGAGGTCGGGGTGTCTCTTAGGACCGGGGAGCTGTTTTTT. It encodes CASSQEVGVSLRTGELFF.

This clone was picked up a small number of times. The J gene is TRBJ2-1, the V gene TRBV1; TRBD2, the table's D call, lacks a check against the DNA. TRBV1 is shown as a pseudogene. The CDR3 is 16 amino acids. CDR3: CTSDGLAGGWNNEQFF. The CDR3 DNA follows: TGCACCAGCGACGGACTAGCGGGGGGTTGGAACAATGAGCAGTTCTTC.

This clone was seen more than once but under ten times. The chain carries TRBV2 and TRBJ1-5; the match to TRBD1 covers 7 bases. V was pared by 5 bases and J by 3 bases, with 4 bases of the junction left unmatched. Germline V gene sequence: CDR1 SNHLY, CDR2 FYNNEI. The CDR3 length is 14 residues. CDR3 residues: CASSRQGLNQPQHF. CDR3 DNA: TGTGCCAGCAGTAGACAGGGCCTCAATCAGCCCCAGCATTTT.

The chain uses TRBV7-2 and TRBJ2-1; 10 nucleotides line up with TRBD1. The CDR3 has 14 residues. Looked up from germline, CDR1 is SGHTA and CDR2 is FQGNSA. V lost 9 bases to trimming and J lost 4 bases; unmatched junction nucleotides: 6. The chain's CDR3 is CASKGTGDYNEQFF. The CDR3 nucleotides read TGTGCCAGTAAAGGGACAGGGGATTACAATGAGCAGTTCTTC.

The V call is TRBV28, the J call TRBJ1-5, with D uncertain. CDR3 length: 16 residues. Trimming removed 5 bases from V and 4 bases from J, with 18 bases in between. Germline assignment: CDR1 MDHEN and CDR2 SYDVKM. CDR3 in DNA: TGTGCCAGCAGTAACTCGCAGGCAGCGGTTAATCAGCCCCAGCATTTT. Translated, it gives CASSNSQAAVNQPQHF.

The chain links TRBV6-6 to TRBJ1-2; maybe TRBD1 (5 bases). There are 14 residues in the CDR3. CDR1 and CDR2 from the germline V gene are MNHNY and SVGAGI (reference sequence). Trimming removed 8 bases from V and 6 bases from J, with 19 bases in between. Here the CDR3 reads CASGGTLGSDGYTF. The CDR3 nucleotides read TGTGCCAGCGGCGGGACGCTCGGTTCGGATGGCTACACCTTC.

The chain is built from TRBV15 and TRBJ1-3, with TRBD1 as a possible D gene (5 bases). The CDR3 has 17 residues. Trimming stripped 1 base from V and 2 bases from J, with 15 bases between. Per the germline V gene, CDR1 is LNHNV and CDR2 is YYDKDF (reference sequence). CDR3 DNA sequence: TGTGCCACCAGCAGAGGGGGCCGGGCGGAAGCTGGAAACACCATATATTTT. It translates to CATSRGGRAEAGNTIYF.

This clone was recorded only once. V gene TRBV6-2 or TRBV6-3 combines with J gene TRBJ1-2; TRBD1 matches 9 bases. The V gene's germline CDR1 is MNHEY and CDR2 SVGEGT. This CDR3 is built from 14 residues. V shed 2 bases and J 5 bases; nucleotides not matched to a gene: 3. DNA of the CDR3: TGTGCCAGCAGTTACCCGGGACAGGGTTATGGCTACACCTTC. Translation: CASSYPGQGYGYTF.